The 11 T cell receptor beta chains listed next were all sequenced from one sample in a study of shared T cell receptors in the human thymus. Profiled with immunoSEQ multiplex PCR; TCRdb holds only in-frame clones, not every one. The sample records about 400,000 clones, approximately 95% being singletons. Sequencing was performed on thymocytes. The receptors were sampled from a human donor.

V usage is TRBV28 and J usage is TRBJ2-4; 7 positions match TRBD2. CDR1 MDHEN and CDR2 SYDVKM come from the germline V gene. The CDR3 totals 16 residues. V lost 6 bases to trimming and J lost 0 bases; unmatched junction nucleotides: 8. CDR3 residues: CASRWGGGLAKNIQYF. Written as DNA, the CDR3 is TGTGCCAGCAGATGGGGCGGGGGTCTAGCCAAAAACATTCAGTACTTC.

V usage is TRBV5-4 and J usage is TRBJ2-7, with TRBD1 matching over 10 bases. With V trimmed by 1 base and J by 5 bases, 6 bases remained unmatched. The CDR3 runs to 15 residues. CDR1 and CDR2 (germline): SGHNT, YYREEE (reference sequence). CDR3 in amino acids: CASSLSGTGEHEQYF. CDR3 coding DNA: TGTGCCAGCAGCTTGAGCGGGACAGGGGAGCACGAGCAGTACTTC. Looking up the rest from reference TRBV5-4 and TRBJ2-7 gives the full variable domain: ETGVTQSPTHLIKTRGQQVTLRCSSQSGHNTVSWYQQALGQGPQFIFQYYREEENGRGNFPPRFSGLQFPNYSSELNVNALELDDSALYLCASSLSGTGEHEQYFGPGTRLTVT.

The gene calls are TRBV5-1 and TRBJ1-4, with a tentative D call TRBD1 (5 bases). The germline V and J ends were trimmed by 4 bases and 7 bases, with 17 bases remaining between them. This CDR3 is built from 15 residues. Germline V gene data show CDR1 as SGHRS and CDR2 as YFSETQ. In DNA, the CDR3 is TGCGCCAGCAGCCTCCCGCCAGCGAGGGGTGAAAAACTGTTTTTT. Its translation is CASSLPPARGEKLFF.

This clone was detected once. The chain recombines TRBV28 with TRBJ2-5, with TRBD2 matching over 8 bases. Per germline, CDR1 MDHEN and CDR2 SYDVKM. This CDR3 has 17 amino acids. With 6 bases clipped from V and 2 bases from J, the junction kept 14 bases outside the gene matches. The CDR3 DNA follows: TGTGCCAGCAGCCCCAATTACCTAGCGGGCTCACAAGAGACCCAGTACTTC. Translation: CASSPNYLAGSQETQYF. Based on the CDR3 plus reference TRBV28 and TRBJ2-5, the full variable domain is DVKVTQSSRYLVKRTGEKVFLECVQDMDHENMFWYRQDPGLGLRLIYFSYDVKMKEKGDIPEGYSVSREKKERFSLILESASTNQTSMYLCASSPNYLAGSQETQYFGPGTRLLVL.

Only one count was recorded for this clone. The genes are TRBV7-2 and TRBJ2-2, with 8 bases that match TRBD2. Germline V gene lookup returns CDR1 SGHTA and CDR2 FQGNSA. V trimming: 5 bases; J trimming: 4 bases; junction bases outside the gene matches: 18. This CDR3 has 19 residues. CDR3 sequence (DNA): TGTGCCAGCAGCCCCGCGCGAGCTCAGCGGGAGTGGCGCACCGGGGAGCTGTTTTTT. This sequence encodes CASSPARAQREWRTGELFF. Together with reference TRBV7-2 and TRBJ2-2, the CDR3 gives the full variable domain: GAGVSQSPSNKVTEKGKDVELRCDPISGHTALYWYRQSLGQGLEFLIYFQGNSAPDKSGLPSDRFSAERTGGSVSTLTIQRTQQEDSAVYLCASSPARAQREWRTGELFFGEGSRLTVL.

J is TRBJ1-1 and V is TRBV20-1; D gene uncertain. Per germline, CDR1 DFQATT and CDR2 SNEGSKA (reference sequence). The CDR3 sequence is 11 residues long. The CDR3 reads CTWGRVTEAFF. For the CDR3, the DNA is TGCACGTGGGGAAGAGTCACTGAAGCTTTCTTT.

V is TRBV14 and J is TRBJ2-5; weak D call: TRBD1 (6 bases). Germline V gene lookup returns CDR1 SGHDN and CDR2 FVKESK. The V end was cut by 1 base, the J end by 3 bases, with 15 bases between. The CDR3 runs 16 residues. The CDR3 DNA follows: TGTGCCAGCAGCCAAGGCCGCAGGGGCCGAAAAGAGACCCAGTACTTC. This translates into CASSQGRRGRKETQYF.

This clone was recorded only once. This chain uses TRBV27 with TRBJ2-7; TRBD1 matches at 8 bases. Germline V gives CDR1 MNHEY, CDR2 SMNVEV (reference sequence). This CDR3 contains 13 residues. With V trimmed by 5 bases and J by 5 bases, 5 bases remained unmatched. For the CDR3, the DNA is TGTGCCAGCAGTCTAGGACAGGGCCACGAGCAGTACTTC. Amino acids: CASSLGQGHEQYF.

This chain connects TRBV7-6 to TRBJ2-2; D is uncertain. Between the trimmed V and J ends, which lost 1 base and 1 base, there was a span of 1 base. The CDR3 runs 13 residues. Per the germline V gene, CDR1 is SGHVS and CDR2 is FNYEAQ. The CDR3 DNA reads TGTGCCAGCAGCTTAGGGAACACCGGGGAGCTGTTTTTT. Residues: CASSLGNTGELFF. Together with reference TRBV7-6 and TRBJ2-2, the CDR3 gives the full variable domain: GAGVSQSPRYKVTKRGQDVALRCDPISGHVSLYWYRQALGQGPEFLTYFNYEAQQDKSGLPNDRFSAERPEGSISTLTIQRTEQRDSAMYRCASSLGNTGELFFGEGSRLTVL.

The genes are TRBV7-8 and TRBJ2-7; 11 bases are a match to TRBD2. Germline assignment: CDR1 SGHVS and CDR2 FQNEAQ. The CDR3 extends over 17 amino acids. J lost 0 bases, V lost 5 bases, and 9 bases had no gene match. The CDR3 region is CASSTQTGTSGSYEQYF. The CDR3 DNA sequence: TGTGCCAGCAGCACACAAACCGGGACTAGCGGCTCCTACGAGCAGTACTTC.

The J gene is TRBJ1-2, the V gene TRBV7-6, with D tentatively TRBD1 (6 bases). CDR3 length: 14 amino acids. V was trimmed by 5 bases and J by 6 bases, leaving 16 bases between them. Germline V gene lookup returns CDR1 SGHVS and CDR2 FNYEAQ. This chain's CDR3 is CASSRNQQGNGYTF. In DNA form, the CDR3 reads TGTGCCAGCAGCCGAAACCAACAGGGAAATGGCTACACCTTC.